This T cell receptor (beta chain) was sequenced during a study of blood T cells in healthy people across ages. Notes on the study in general: Estimated diversity that came from one million T cells was considered an underestimate. Relative to aged donors, long-lived donors carried more naive CD4+ cells and displayed higher diversity. No one knew whether donors had CMV, which possibly confounded expanded clonotype changes.

Germline CDR1 SGHAT, CDR2 FQNNGV. J was trimmed by 8 bases and V by 5 bases; bases with no gene match: 12. The CDR3 loop spans 15 amino acids. This clonotype was picked up a small number of times. Its cognate antigen is unknown. With a J-beta primer mix and a sample-barcoded 5' primer, a second PCR ran about 7 to 12 cycles. Each of the cDNA molecules was tagged by a template-switch adaptor with 12 random nucleotides. Each CDR3 protein is one row after TCRdb ran MiXCR on the 5' RACE reads. The sample comprises about 1,600,000 distinct CDR3 sequences, around two fifths of which are singletons, and around 8% rests with the top ten.

The material sequenced was blood. The genes are TRBV11-2 and TRBJ2-1; 7 bases agree with TRBD1. The sequence came from a woman aged 18-35 years in good health. The CDR3 DNA reads TGTGCCAGCAGCCAAAGTAGGACAGGTTATTATGAGCAGTTCTTC. Translated: CASSQSRTGYYEQFF.